This T cell receptor (beta chain) was found in a study of identical twins. Via MiXCR, TCRdb re-called the 5' RACE reads, giving one row per CDR3 protein. This sample has roughly 770,000 distinct CDR3 sequences, with 15% to 20% found just once. V was pared by 6 bases and J by 0 bases, with 12 bases between. This CDR3 contains 15 residues. The germline V gene encodes CDR1 SGHRS and CDR2 YFSETQ. Study results and limitations: Sequences that were beta out-of-frame showed weaker excess twin sharing.

Only a few counts were recorded for this clonotype. Its antigen is unidentified. This sample was shared with a second study, whose subject was T cells expressing NK-cell markers.

This clonotype originated in a woman under 30 in good health. Sequenced material: PBMCs. This sequence joins TRBV5-1 and TRBJ2-2; D may be TRBD1 (5 bases). In DNA, the CDR3 is TGCGCCAGCACCCCCACAGGCGCGAACACCGGGGAGCTGTTTTTT. Translating it yields CASTPTGANTGELFF.